These 19 T cell receptor beta chains share one sample of origin, sequenced in a study of T cells in Graves' hyperthyroidism and ophthalmopathy. Amplified TCR beta CDR3 regions came from RNA transcripts. A set of HTBI primers served as the primers for a first-round RT-PCR of the TCR CDR3. TCRdb reprocessed the multiplex PCR reads via MiXCR and lists one record per CDR3 protein. In the table there are about 290,000 distinct CDR3 sequences, about 15% of which are singletons. The source material was blood. These receptors were collected from a young man with Graves' hyperthyroidism.

This clonotype has a count of ten or more. The chain has TRBV30 and TRBJ2-3; 10 bases line up with TRBD2. CDR3 length equals 17 residues. The germline V gene encodes CDR1 GTSNPN and CDR2 SVGIG (reference sequence). V dropped 3 bases and J dropped 5; count of bases not matched to a gene: 14. CDR3 DNA sequence: TGTGCCTGGAGGGAATATCCCCTAGCGGGAGATGGAGATACGCAGTATTTT. Protein: CAWREYPLAGDGDTQYF.

The CDR3 DNA reads as TGTGCCAGCAGCTCCTACACCGGGAGCTTTAATGAGCAGTTCTTC. This codes for CASSSYTGSFNEQFF. This sequence joins TRBV11-3 and TRBJ2-1; perhaps TRBD2 as D (6 bases). The V and J ends lost 4 bases and 7 bases respectively, with 17 bases between them. The CDR3 is 15 amino acids. Germline V CDR1 and CDR2: SGHNT, YENEEA.

This clonotype was counted only a few times. V is TRBV24-1 and J is TRBJ2-7, with 7 positions matching TRBD1. The CDR3 has 12 residues. The V and J ends lost 4 bases and 4 bases, in that order; junction bases with no gene match: 0. The germline V gene has CDR1 KGHDR and CDR2 SFDVKD. CDR3 in DNA: TGTGCCACCAGTGACAGGGGGTACGAGCAGTACTTC. Translating it yields CATSDRGYEQYF.

This clonotype has a count of ten or more. V is TRBV15 and J is TRBJ1-2; 8 bases line up with TRBD1. Germline-derived CDR1 and CDR2 are LNHNV and YYDKDF (reference sequence). The V gene end was trimmed by 0 bases and the J gene end by 4 bases; junction bases not matched to a gene: 7. This CDR3 has 16 amino acids. The CDR3 bases are TGTGCCACCAGCAGAGAAAGTACAGGGGGTGCCTATGGCTACACCTTC. It specifies CATSRESTGGAYGYTF.

This clonotype was counted a few times. The CDR3: CASSIQGENYGYTF. The CDR3 DNA reads as TGTGCCAGTAGTATTCAGGGAGAAAACTATGGCTACACCTTC. The rearrangement joins TRBV19 to TRBJ1-2; the D gene is possibly TRBD1 (5 bases). The length of the CDR3 is 14 residues. Germline V gene sequence: CDR1 LNHDA, CDR2 SQIVND (reference sequence). V was trimmed by 3 bases and J by 2 bases, leaving 10 bases between them.

The chain recombines TRBV12-3 or TRBV12-4 with TRBJ1-5; 9 bases agree with TRBD1. After removal of 5 bases from V and 5 bases from J, the junction contained 7 bases not matched to a gene. CDR3 length equals 15 residues. Here the CDR3 DNA reads TGTGCCAGCAGTGCTGGCGGGACAGGGTATCAGCCCCAGCATTTT. Its protein product is CASSAGGTGYQPQHF.

This chain links TRBV10-2 with TRBJ1-2; TRBD1 matches at 7 bases. Germline values: CDR1 WSHSY, CDR2 SAAADI. This CDR3 is 16 amino acids long. V lost 0 bases and J lost 8; bases outside the gene matches: 12. For the CDR3, the DNA is TGCGCCAGCAGTGAGTCTCCAGGGGGACTAGTCTCCGGCTACACCTTC. Translation gives CASSESPGGLVSGYTF.

This chain joins TRBV11-2 and TRBJ1-1; no clear D. The CDR3 covers 14 residues. Germline CDR1 reads SGHAT; CDR2 reads FQNNGV. V was trimmed by 5 bases and J by 7 bases, leaving 17 bases between them. The CDR3 spells CASSRRQSQYEAFF. CDR3 bases: TGTGCCAGCAGCCGGAGGCAGTCCCAATATGAAGCTTTCTTT.

V and J are TRBV11-3 and TRBJ1-6, with a weak D call TRBD1 (5 bases). The CDR3 runs to 17 residues. Germline CDR1 and CDR2: SGHNT and YENEEA. Trimming cost V 3 bases and J 0 bases, with 12 bases left between them. CDR3 protein: CASSFETGSSYNSPLHF. The DNA for the CDR3 is TGTGCCAGCAGCTTTGAAACAGGCAGCTCCTATAATTCACCCCTCCACTTT.

In this sample, this clonotype turned up once. This may come from a read error, since a much larger clone is one base off. CDR3 nucleotides: TGTGCCGAAAGGACAGGGGCAGACATTCAGTACTTC. This codes for CAERTGADIQYF. J is TRBJ2-4 and V is TRBV12-3 or TRBV12-4; 9 bases fit TRBD1. V gave up 11 bases and J gave up 8 bases; unmatched junction bases: 7. The CDR3 totals 12 residues.

CDR3 loop: CASSPGREYNEQFF. CDR3 nucleotides: TGTGCCAGCAGCCCCGGGCGCGAATACAATGAGCAGTTCTTC. The chain is built from TRBV7-2 and TRBJ2-1; D gene ambiguous. Deletions cut 5 bases from V and 4 bases from J, with 12 bases between. The germline V gene has CDR1 SGHTA and CDR2 FQGNSA. The length of the CDR3 is 14 residues.

This clonotype appeared a few times. This chain links TRBV28 with TRBJ1-5; the D gene is possibly TRBD1 (5 bases). The V gene lost 2 bases and the J gene lost 0 bases, with 11 bases spanning the gap. The germline gives CDR1 MDHEN, CDR2 SYDVKM. The CDR3 consists of 16 residues. The CDR3 is CASSLIIGGSNQPQHF. CDR3 in DNA: TGTGCCAGCAGTTTAATAATCGGGGGTAGCAATCAGCCCCAGCATTTT.

This clonotype has at least ten counts. This chain uses TRBV2 with TRBJ2-5, with TRBD2 as a possible D gene (5 bases). Germline CDR1 is SNHLY and CDR2 is FYNNEI. The V end was cut by 11 bases, the J end by 4 bases, with 23 bases between. This CDR3 region has 15 residues. CDR3 nucleotide sequence: TGTGCCTCAACACCCGACTATAGCGCCGTAGAGACCCAGTACTTC. This sequence encodes CASTPDYSAVETQYF. Together with reference TRBV2 and TRBJ2-5, the CDR3 gives the full variable domain: EPEVTQTPSHQVTQMGQEVILRCVPISNHLYFYWYRQILGQKVEFLVSFYNNEISEKSEIFDDQFSVERPDGSNFTLKIRSTKLEDSAMYFCASTPDYSAVETQYFGPGTRLLVL.

This clonotype was seen repeatedly, ten times or more. This sequence joins TRBV27 and TRBJ1-4; 10 nucleotides line up with TRBD1. In germline, CDR1 is MNHEY, CDR2 SMNVEV (reference sequence). J was trimmed by 8 bases and V by 8 bases; bases with no gene match: 11. The CDR3 runs to 15 residues. The CDR3 region has the DNA TGTGCCAGCGCCGGGACAGGGGCCGGAGAGGAAAAACTGTTTTTT. This encodes CASAGTGAGEEKLFF.

This clonotype occurred many times. The J gene is TRBJ2-7, the V gene TRBV18, with no clear D. This CDR3 contains 14 residues. CDR1 and CDR2 from the germline V gene are KGHSH and LQKENI. Trimming stripped 5 bases from V and 0 bases from J, with 11 bases between. CDR3 amino acids: CASSSSGVSYEQYF. Written as DNA, the CDR3 is TGTGCCAGCTCATCGAGTGGAGTCTCCTACGAGCAGTACTTC.

This clonotype was seen a few times. This chain uses TRBV5-1 with TRBJ2-5; D may be TRBD2 (5 bases). The germline V and J ends were trimmed by 0 bases and 5 bases, with 17 bases remaining between them. The CDR3 is 16 amino acids. Germline V gives CDR1 SGHRS, CDR2 YFSETQ. As DNA, the CDR3 is TGCGCCAGCAGCTTGGAAGCCCCCGCTCCGGGGGAGACCCAGTACTTC. The encoded protein is CASSLEAPAPGETQYF.

This clonotype was seen at least ten times. The genes are TRBV27 and TRBJ2-3, with D perhaps TRBD1 or TRBD2 (6 bases each). CDR1 is MNHEY, CDR2 SMNVEV, per germline (reference sequence). The CDR3 runs to 17 residues. The ends were cut back, 5 bases at V and 0 bases at J, with 18 bases in the middle. The DNA of the CDR3 is TGTGCCAGCAGTCCCCCCCAGGGGCGGGGTAGCACAGATACGCAGTATTTT. It specifies CASSPPQGRGSTDTQYF.

This clonotype came up many times. The chain uses TRBV20-1 and TRBJ2-5; 7 bases are shared with TRBD2. This CDR3 region has 13 residues. CDR1 DFQATT and CDR2 SNEGSKA come from the germline V gene (reference sequence). The V gene end was trimmed by 5 bases and the J gene end by 5 bases; junction bases not matched to a gene: 8. This CDR3 is CSAPVRGGETQYF. In nucleotides, the CDR3 is TGCAGTGCTCCTGTCCGGGGAGGGGAGACCCAGTACTTC.

This clonotype was observed a handful of times. V and J are TRBV5-1 and TRBJ2-3, with D possibly being TRBD2 (5 bases). In germline, CDR1 is SGHRS, CDR2 YFSETQ. The CDR3 runs to 14 residues. Trimming removed 4 bases from V and 6 bases from J, with 15 bases in between. CDR3 sequence reads: CASSPGEQWDTQYF. Here the CDR3 DNA reads TGCGCCAGCAGCCCCGGGGAGCAGTGGGATACGCAGTATTTT.